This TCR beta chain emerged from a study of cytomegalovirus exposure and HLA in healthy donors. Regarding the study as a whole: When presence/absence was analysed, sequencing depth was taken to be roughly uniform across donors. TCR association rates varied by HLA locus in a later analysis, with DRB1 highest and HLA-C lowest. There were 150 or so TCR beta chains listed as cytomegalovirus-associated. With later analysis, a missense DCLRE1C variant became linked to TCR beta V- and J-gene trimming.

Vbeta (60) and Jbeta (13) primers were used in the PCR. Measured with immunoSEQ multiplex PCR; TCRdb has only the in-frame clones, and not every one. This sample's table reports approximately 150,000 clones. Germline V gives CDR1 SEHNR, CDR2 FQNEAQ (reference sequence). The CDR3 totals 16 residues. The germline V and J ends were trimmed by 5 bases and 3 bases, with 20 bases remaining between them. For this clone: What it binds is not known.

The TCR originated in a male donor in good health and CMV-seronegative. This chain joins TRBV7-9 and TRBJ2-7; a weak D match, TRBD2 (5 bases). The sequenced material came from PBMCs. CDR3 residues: CASSQADNYPVYEQYF. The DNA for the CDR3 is TGTGCCAGCAGCCAAGCGGATAATTACCCAGTCTACGAGCAGTACTTC.